The TCR beta chain under discussion was sequenced for a study of Ad26.COV2.S vaccination and SARS-CoV-2 variants. Generated by immunoSEQ multiplex PCR, the TCRdb table keeps only in-frame clones and is missing some. This table has some 350,000 clones, approximately 81% appearing once. Trimming took 5 bases from V and 0 from J; bases not matched to a gene: 7. In germline, CDR1 is SGHNT, CDR2 YENEEA. The CDR3 has 16 amino acids. On this clone: Its target is unknown.

Overall study findings and caveats: Once vaccination had occurred, spike-specific CD8+ and CD4+ T cell responses reportedly showed substantial breadth.

Treatment specified: around 19 received Ad26.COV2.S at low or high dose, single or two shots; roughly five received placebo; per-sample allocation not given. Each sample was drawn 63 days after the first injection (of vaccine or placebo). The donor was a Boston adult aged 18-55 years. The chain recombines TRBV11-3 with TRBJ2-3, with 8 positions matching TRBD2. The specimen comprised peripheral blood, sampled in a trial of Ad26.COV2.S vaccine versus placebo. The clonotype was recovered from a person between 18 and 65 years old who received the Ad26.COV2.S COVID-19 vaccine or a placebo. In DNA form, the CDR3 reads TGTGCCAGCAGCCCGGGGGGGAGGGGGAGCACAGATACGCAGTATTTT. It codes for CASSPGGRGSTDTQYF.